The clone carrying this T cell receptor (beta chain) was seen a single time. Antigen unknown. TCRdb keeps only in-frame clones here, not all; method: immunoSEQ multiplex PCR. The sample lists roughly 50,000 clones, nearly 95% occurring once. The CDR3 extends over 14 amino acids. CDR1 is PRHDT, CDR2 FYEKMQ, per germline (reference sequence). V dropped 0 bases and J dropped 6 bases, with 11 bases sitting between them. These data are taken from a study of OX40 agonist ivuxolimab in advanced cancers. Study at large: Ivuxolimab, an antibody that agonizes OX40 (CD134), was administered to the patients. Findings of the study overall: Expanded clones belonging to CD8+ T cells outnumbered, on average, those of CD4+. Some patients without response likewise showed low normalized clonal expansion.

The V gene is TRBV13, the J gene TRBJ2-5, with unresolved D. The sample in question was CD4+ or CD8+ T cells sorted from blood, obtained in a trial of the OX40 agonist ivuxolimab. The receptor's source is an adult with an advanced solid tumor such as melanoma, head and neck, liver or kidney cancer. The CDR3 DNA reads TGTGCCAGCAGCTTAGGCCAGTGGGGAAAGACCCAGTACTTC. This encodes CASSLGQWGKTQYF. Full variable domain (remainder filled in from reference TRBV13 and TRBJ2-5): AAGVIQSPRHLIKEKRETATLKCYPIPRHDTVYWYQQGPGQDPQFLISFYEKMQSDKGSIPDRFSAQQFSDYHSELNMSSLELGDSALYFCASSLGQWGKTQYFGPGTRLLVL.